The present T cell receptor (beta chain) was sequenced within a study of early T cells in non-severe SARS-CoV-2 infection. About the research overall: From unsorted whole blood, bulk RNA was sequenced, and the chains remained unpaired.

TCRdb redid the calling of the 5' RACE reads with MiXCR, one entry per CDR3 protein. The table lists about 16,000 distinct CDR3 sequences, more than 5% of them singletons. Study observations and caveats: Matches to VDJdb favored anti-spike CD8 responses and missed private and CD4 specificities.

V was clipped by 0 bases and J by 5 bases, with 10 bases between them. This CDR3 spans 14 amino acids. Germline V gene data show CDR1 as LNHNV and CDR2 as YYDKDF (reference sequence). This clonotype was recorded many times. Its antigen is unknown. The gene calls are TRBV15 and TRBJ1-1, with D uncertain. The receptor was derived from an adult who was a healthcare worker with PCR-confirmed SARS-CoV-2 infection or an uninfected control (not recorded which). Material for sequencing was whole blood. The CDR3 nucleotides are TGTGCCACCAGCAGAGATAGGACTGTGACTGAAGCTTTCTTT. Translating gives CATSRDRTVTEAFF. Filled out from reference TRBV15 and TRBJ1-1, the complete variable domain reads DAMVIQNPRYQVTQFGKPVTLSCSQTLNHNVMYWYQQKSSQAPKLLFHYYDKDFNNEADTPDNFQSRRPNTSFCFLDIRSPGLGDTAMYLCATSRDRTVTEAFFGQGTRLTVV.